What follows are 14 T cell receptor beta chains derived from one specimen sequenced in a study of blood T cell repertoires in COVID-19. Clones were read by immunoSEQ multiplex PCR, and TCRdb kept only the in-frame ones, dropping some. The sample yields 200,000 to 300,000 clones, around 87% seen once. The sample was peripheral blood. The receptor source for this set is a woman aged 40 to 49 who had recovered from COVID-19.

Worth noting for this clone: This CDR3 is also generated by other DNA sequences in the sample. J is TRBJ2-7 and V is TRBV30, with D maybe TRBD1 (7 bases). Germline V gene data show CDR1 as GTSNPN and CDR2 as SVGIG (reference sequence). This CDR3 has 13 amino acids. V was pared by 5 bases and J by 3 bases, with 14 bases between. CDR3 region: CAWRRGPSYEQYF. The DNA for the CDR3 is TGTGCCTGGCGGAGGGGGCCAAGCTACGAGCAGTACTTC.

The chain has TRBV3-1 (or the pseudogene TRBV3-2) and TRBJ2-5; no clear D gene. Germline CDR1 reads LGHDT; CDR2 reads YNNKEL (reference sequence). The CDR3 runs to 14 residues. V dropped 2 bases and J dropped 0 bases, with 7 bases sitting between them. The CDR3: CASSQFANQETQYF. The CDR3 coding sequence is TGTGCCAGCAGCCAATTTGCGAACCAAGAGACCCAGTACTTC.

The rearrangement links TRBV10-3 to TRBJ2-7; D is perhaps TRBD1 (5 bases). This CDR3 comprises 13 residues. The germline V gene has CDR1 ENHRY and CDR2 SYGVKD. Deletions cut 0 bases from V and 4 bases from J, with 7 bases between. CDR3 amino acids: CAISESKGYEQYF. The CDR3 DNA is TGTGCCATCAGTGAGTCGAAGGGGTACGAGCAGTACTTC.

The chain couples TRBV7-2 to TRBJ1-6; tentative D call: TRBD1 (6 bases). The CDR3 loop spans 18 amino acids. Germline assignment: CDR1 SGHTA and CDR2 FQGNSA. V was clipped by 0 bases and J by 6 bases, with 18 bases between them. The CDR3 region is CASSLAMNTRGSNSPLHF. The CDR3 nucleotides read TGTGCCAGCAGCTTAGCGATGAACACCAGGGGTTCTAATTCACCCCTCCACTTT.

As regards this clone: The sample has other DNA sequences that encode this CDR3 too. DNA of the CDR3: TGTGCCAGCAGTGATCGGACGGGAGGGGGCACTGAAGCTTTCTTT. This sequence encodes CASSDRTGGGTEAFF. V is TRBV2 and J is TRBJ1-1, with TRBD1 as a possible D gene (6 bases). Germline CDR1 and CDR2: SNHLY and FYNNEI. V was trimmed by 3 bases and J by 4 bases, leaving 15 bases between them. CDR3 size: 15 residues. Drawing the rest from reference TRBV2 and TRBJ1-1, the complete variable domain is EPEVTQTPSHQVTQMGQEVILRCVPISNHLYFYWYRQILGQKVEFLVSFYNNEISEKSEIFDDQFSVERPDGSNFTLKIRSTKLEDSAMYFCASSDRTGGGTEAFFGQGTRLTVV.

The V gene is TRBV30, the J gene TRBJ1-5; D is possibly TRBD1 (5 bases). V was pared by 1 base and J by 4 bases, with 8 bases between. CDR1 and CDR2 from the germline V gene are GTSNPN and SVGIG (reference sequence). This CDR3 contains 13 residues. DNA for the CDR3: TGTGCCTGGAGTGAACAGGCGAATCAGCCCCAGCATTTT. This codes for CAWSEQANQPQHF.

The chain recombines TRBV18 with TRBJ1-2; possibly TRBD1 for D (6 bases). V gave up 2 bases and J gave up 6 bases, with 13 bases separating them. Germline assignment: CDR1 KGHSH and CDR2 LQKENI. This CDR3 has 14 amino acids. The CDR3 sequence is CASSPTQGMDGYTF. CDR3 in DNA: TGTGCCAGCTCACCAACACAGGGAATGGATGGCTACACCTTC.

Points on this clone: Other nucleotide sequences from this sample produce the same CDR3. The chain joins TRBV12-3 or TRBV12-4 to TRBJ1-2, with TRBD1 identical over 8 bases. The V segment lost 7 bases and the J segment 4 bases; nucleotides outside the gene matches: 5. The CDR3 runs to 13 residues. This CDR3 reads CASTPTGGYGYTF. For the CDR3, the DNA is TGTGCCAGCACACCAACAGGGGGCTATGGCTACACCTTC.

This chain links TRBV12-5 with TRBJ2-1; the D gene is possibly TRBD1 (5 bases). Trimming took 6 bases from V and 3 from J, leaving 9 bases between them. CDR3 length equals 13 residues. Germline V gives CDR1 LGHNT, CDR2 FRNRAP. CDR3: CASGTDSYNEQFF. For the CDR3, the DNA is TGTGCTAGTGGGACCGACAGCTACAATGAGCAGTTCTTC.

A word on this clone: Different DNA sequences within this sample yield the same CDR3. V and J are TRBV11-3 and TRBJ2-2; perhaps TRBD1 as D (7 bases). The CDR3 length is 13 residues. Germline V gene lookup returns CDR1 SGHNT and CDR2 YENEEA. Trimming removed 5 bases from V and 6 bases from J, with 10 bases in between. The CDR3 loop is CASSPGGSGELFF. CDR3 DNA: TGTGCCAGCAGCCCAGGGGGGTCCGGGGAGCTGTTTTTT.

In this sample, this clone turned up once. V is TRBV7-2 and J is TRBJ1-5, with D possibly being TRBD1 (5 bases). CDR1 is SGHTA and CDR2 is FQGNSA in the germline V gene. Trimming stripped 6 bases from V and 3 bases from J, with 21 bases between. The CDR3 length is 17 residues. CDR3 bases: TGTGCCAGCAGAACCACGGCGGGGGAAAGAAACAATCAGCCCCAGCATTTT. Protein product: CASRTTAGERNNQPQHF. The variable domain in full, completed from reference TRBV7-2 and TRBJ1-5, reads GAGVSQSPSNKVTEKGKDVELRCDPISGHTALYWYRQSLGQGLEFLIYFQGNSAPDKSGLPSDRFSAERTGGSVSTLTIQRTQQEDSAVYLCASRTTAGERNNQPQHFGDGTRLSIL.

This sequence joins TRBV30 and TRBJ1-2; D is ambiguous. V was shortened by 3 bases and J by 4 bases, with 6 bases between the two germline ends. Germline V lookup: CDR1 GTSNPN, CDR2 SVGIG (reference sequence). The CDR3 loop spans 11 amino acids. The CDR3: CAWSASYGYTF. CDR3 bases: TGTGCCTGGAGCGCCAGCTATGGCTACACCTTC.

The genes are TRBV21-1 and TRBJ2-7; the DNA was not used to check the table's D call, TRBD2. TRBV21-1 counts as a pseudogene. CDR3 size: 14 residues. CDR3 sequence reads: CASSKKQYGGEQYF. In DNA form, the CDR3 reads TGTGCCAGCAGCAAAAAGCAGTACGGGGGCGAGCAGTACTTC.

The chain links TRBV7-2 to TRBJ2-2, with 8 nucleotides matching TRBD2. Germline V gene sequence: CDR1 SGHTA, CDR2 FQGNSA. V shed 3 bases and J 3 bases; nucleotides not matched to a gene: 3. The CDR3 runs to 15 residues. CDR3 nucleotides: TGTGCCAGCAGCTTTGCACTAGCGGACACCGGGGAGCTGTTTTTT. Encoded protein: CASSFALADTGELFF.